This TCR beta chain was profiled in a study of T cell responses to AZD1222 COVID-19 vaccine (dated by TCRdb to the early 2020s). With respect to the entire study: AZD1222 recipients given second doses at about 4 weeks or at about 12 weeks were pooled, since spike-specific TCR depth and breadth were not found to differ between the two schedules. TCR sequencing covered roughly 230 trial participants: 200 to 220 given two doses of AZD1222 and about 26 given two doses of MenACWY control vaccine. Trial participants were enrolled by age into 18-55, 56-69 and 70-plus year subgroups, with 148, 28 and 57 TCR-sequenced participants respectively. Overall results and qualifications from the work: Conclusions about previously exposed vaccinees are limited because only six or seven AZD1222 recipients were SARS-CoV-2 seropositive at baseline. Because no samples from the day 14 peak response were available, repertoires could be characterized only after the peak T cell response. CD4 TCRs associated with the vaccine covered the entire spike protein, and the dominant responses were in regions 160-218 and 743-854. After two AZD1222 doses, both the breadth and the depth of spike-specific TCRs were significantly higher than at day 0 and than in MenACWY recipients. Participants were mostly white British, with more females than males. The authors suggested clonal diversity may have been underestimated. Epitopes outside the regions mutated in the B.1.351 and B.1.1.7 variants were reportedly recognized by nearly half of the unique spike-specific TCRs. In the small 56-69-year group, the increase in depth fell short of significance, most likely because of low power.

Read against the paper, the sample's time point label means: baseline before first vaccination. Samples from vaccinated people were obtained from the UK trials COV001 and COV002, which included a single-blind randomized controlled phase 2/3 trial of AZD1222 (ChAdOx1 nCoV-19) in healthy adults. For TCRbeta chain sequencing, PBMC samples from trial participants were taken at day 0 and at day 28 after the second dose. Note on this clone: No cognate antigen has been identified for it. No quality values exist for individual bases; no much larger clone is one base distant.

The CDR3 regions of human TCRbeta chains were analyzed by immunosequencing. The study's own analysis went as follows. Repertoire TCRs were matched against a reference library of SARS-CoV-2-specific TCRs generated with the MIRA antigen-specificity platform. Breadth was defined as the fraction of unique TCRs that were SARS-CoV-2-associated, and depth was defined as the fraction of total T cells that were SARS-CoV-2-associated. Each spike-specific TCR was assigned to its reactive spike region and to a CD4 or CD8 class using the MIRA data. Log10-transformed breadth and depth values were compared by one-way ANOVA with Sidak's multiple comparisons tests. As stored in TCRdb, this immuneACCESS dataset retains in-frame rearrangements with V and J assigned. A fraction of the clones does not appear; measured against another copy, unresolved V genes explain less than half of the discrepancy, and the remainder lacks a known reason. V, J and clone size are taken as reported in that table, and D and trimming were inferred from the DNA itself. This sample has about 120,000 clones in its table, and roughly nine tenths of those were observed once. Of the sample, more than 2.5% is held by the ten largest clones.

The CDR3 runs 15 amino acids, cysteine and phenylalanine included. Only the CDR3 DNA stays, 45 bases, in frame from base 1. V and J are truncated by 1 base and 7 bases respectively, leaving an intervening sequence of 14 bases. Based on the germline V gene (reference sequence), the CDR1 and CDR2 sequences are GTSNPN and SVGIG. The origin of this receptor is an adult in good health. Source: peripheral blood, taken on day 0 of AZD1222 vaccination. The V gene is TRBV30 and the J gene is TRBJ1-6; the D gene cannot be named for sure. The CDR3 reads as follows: CAWSAKLERNSPLHF. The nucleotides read TGTGCCTGGAGTGCCAAACTTGAGAGGAATTCACCCCTCCACTTT.